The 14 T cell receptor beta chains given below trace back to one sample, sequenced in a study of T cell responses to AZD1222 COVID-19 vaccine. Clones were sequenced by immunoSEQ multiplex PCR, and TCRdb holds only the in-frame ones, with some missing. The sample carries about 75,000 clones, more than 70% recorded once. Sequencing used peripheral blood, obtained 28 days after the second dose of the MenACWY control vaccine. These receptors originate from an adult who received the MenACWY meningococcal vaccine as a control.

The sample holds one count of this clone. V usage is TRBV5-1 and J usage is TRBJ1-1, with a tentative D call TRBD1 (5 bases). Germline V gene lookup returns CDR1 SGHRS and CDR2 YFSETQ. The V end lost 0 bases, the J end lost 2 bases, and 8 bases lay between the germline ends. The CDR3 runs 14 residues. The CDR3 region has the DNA TGCGCCAGCAGCTTGGGGACAAGCAACACTGAAGCTTTCTTT. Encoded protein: CASSLGTSNTEAFF.

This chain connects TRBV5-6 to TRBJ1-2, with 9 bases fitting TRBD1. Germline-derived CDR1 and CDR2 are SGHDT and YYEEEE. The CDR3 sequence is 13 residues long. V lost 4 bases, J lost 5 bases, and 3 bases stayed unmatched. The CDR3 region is CASSQDRGYGYTF. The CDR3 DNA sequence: TGTGCCAGCAGCCAGGACAGGGGATATGGCTACACCTTC.

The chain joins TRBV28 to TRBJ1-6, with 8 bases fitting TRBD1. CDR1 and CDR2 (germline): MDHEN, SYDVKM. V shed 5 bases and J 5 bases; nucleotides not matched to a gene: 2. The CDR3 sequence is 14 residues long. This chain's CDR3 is CASSPDRDNSPLHF. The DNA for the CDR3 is TGTGCCAGCAGTCCGGACAGGGATAATTCACCCCTCCACTTT.

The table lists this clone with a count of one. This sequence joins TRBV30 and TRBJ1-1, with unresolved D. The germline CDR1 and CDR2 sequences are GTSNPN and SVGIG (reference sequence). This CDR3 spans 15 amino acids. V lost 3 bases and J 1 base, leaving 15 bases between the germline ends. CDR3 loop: CAWSPGRVGNTEAFF. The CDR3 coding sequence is TGTGCCTGGAGCCCGGGGAGGGTTGGGAACACTGAAGCTTTCTTT.

Written as DNA, the CDR3 is TGCGCCAGCAGCCAAGATGACAGCTCTGGAAACACCATATATTTT. Protein product: CASSQDDSSGNTIYF. This chain links TRBV4-3 with TRBJ1-3, with TRBD1 as a possible D gene (5 bases). Trimming removed 0 bases from V and 0 bases from J, with 6 bases in between. Germline-derived CDR1 and CDR2 are LGHNA and YSLEER. This CDR3 region has 15 residues.

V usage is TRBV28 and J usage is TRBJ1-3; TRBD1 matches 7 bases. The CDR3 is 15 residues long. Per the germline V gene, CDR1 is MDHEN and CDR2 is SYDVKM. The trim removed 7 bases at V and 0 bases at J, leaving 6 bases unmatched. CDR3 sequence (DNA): TGTGCCAGCACCGTTAGACAGGGCTCTGGAAACACCATATATTTT. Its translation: CASTVRQGSGNTIYF.

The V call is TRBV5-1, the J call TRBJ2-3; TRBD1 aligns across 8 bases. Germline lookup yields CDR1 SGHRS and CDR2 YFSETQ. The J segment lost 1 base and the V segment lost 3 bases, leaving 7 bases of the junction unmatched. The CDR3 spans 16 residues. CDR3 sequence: CASSSSGQGGTDTQYF. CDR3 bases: TGCGCCAGCAGCTCCTCCGGACAGGGTGGCACAGATACGCAGTATTTT.

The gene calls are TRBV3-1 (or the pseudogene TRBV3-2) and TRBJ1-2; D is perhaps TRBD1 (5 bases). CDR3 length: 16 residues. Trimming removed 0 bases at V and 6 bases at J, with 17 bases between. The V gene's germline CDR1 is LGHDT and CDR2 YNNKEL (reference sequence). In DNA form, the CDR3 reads TGTGCCAGCAGCCAAGATCTCGGCAGGGAAGTACATGGCTACACCTTC. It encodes CASSQDLGREVHGYTF.

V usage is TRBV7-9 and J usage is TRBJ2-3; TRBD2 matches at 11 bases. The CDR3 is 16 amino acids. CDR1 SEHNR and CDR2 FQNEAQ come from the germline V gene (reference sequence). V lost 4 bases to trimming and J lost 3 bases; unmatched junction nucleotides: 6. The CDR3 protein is CASSSLAGGPTDTQYF. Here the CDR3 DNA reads TGTGCCAGCAGCTCTTTAGCGGGGGGGCCTACAGATACGCAGTATTTT. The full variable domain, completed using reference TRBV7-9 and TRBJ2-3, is DTGVSQNPRHKITKRGQNVTFRCDPISEHNRLYWYRQTLGQGPEFLTYFQNEAQLEKSRLLSDRFSAERPKGSFSTLEIQRTEQGDSAMYLCASSSLAGGPTDTQYFGPGTRLTVL.

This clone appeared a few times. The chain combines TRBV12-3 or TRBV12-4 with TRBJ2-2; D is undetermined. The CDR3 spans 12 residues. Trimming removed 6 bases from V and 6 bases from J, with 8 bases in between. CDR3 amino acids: CASSPEAGELFF. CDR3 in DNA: TGTGCCAGCAGCCCCGAGGCCGGGGAGCTGTTTTTT.

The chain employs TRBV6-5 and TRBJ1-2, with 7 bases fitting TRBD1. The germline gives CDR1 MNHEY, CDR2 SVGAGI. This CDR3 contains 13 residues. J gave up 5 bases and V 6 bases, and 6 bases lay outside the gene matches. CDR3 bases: TGTGCCAGCAGCCCGACAGGGATATATGGCTACACCTTC. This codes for CASSPTGIYGYTF.

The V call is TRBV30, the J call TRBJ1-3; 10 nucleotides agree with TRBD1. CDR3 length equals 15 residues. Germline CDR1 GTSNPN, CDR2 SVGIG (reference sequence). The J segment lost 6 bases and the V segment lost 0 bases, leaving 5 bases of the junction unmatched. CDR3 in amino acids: CAWSVGQGRENTIYF. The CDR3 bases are TGTGCCTGGAGTGTGGGACAGGGGCGCGAAAACACCATATATTTT.

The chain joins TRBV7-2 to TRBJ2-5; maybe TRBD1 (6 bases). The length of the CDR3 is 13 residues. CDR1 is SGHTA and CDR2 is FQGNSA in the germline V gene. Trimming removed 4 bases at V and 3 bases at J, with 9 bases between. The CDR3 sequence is CASSWDIKETQYF. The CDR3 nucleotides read TGTGCCAGCAGCTGGGACATCAAAGAGACCCAGTACTTC.

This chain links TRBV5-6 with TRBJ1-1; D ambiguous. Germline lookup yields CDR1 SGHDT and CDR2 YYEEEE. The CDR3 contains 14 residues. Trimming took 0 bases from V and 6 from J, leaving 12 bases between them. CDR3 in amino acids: CASSLVQQRAEAFF. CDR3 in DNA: TGTGCCAGCAGCTTGGTCCAACAGAGAGCTGAAGCTTTCTTT. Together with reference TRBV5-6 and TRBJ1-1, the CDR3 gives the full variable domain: DAGVTQSPTHLIKTRGQQVTLRCSPKSGHDTVSWYQQALGQGPQFIFQYYEEEERQRGNFPDRFSGHQFPNYSSELNVNALLLGDSALYLCASSLVQQRAEAFFGQGTRLTVV.